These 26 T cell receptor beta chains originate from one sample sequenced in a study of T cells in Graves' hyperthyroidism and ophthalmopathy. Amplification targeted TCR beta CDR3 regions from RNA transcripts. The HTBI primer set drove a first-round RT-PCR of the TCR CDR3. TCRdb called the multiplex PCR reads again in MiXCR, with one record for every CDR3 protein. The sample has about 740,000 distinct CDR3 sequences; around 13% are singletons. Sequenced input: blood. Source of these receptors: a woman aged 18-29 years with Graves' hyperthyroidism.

The CDR3: CAISARDSGGSEAFF. DNA of the CDR3: TGTGCCATCAGTGCCCGGGACAGCGGGGGGTCTGAAGCTTTCTTT. The V call is TRBV10-3, the J call TRBJ1-1, with 7 bases lining up with TRBD1. The CDR3 is made up of 15 amino acids. CDR1 is ENHRY, CDR2 SYGVKD, per germline. J was trimmed by 6 bases and V by 4 bases; bases with no gene match: 11.

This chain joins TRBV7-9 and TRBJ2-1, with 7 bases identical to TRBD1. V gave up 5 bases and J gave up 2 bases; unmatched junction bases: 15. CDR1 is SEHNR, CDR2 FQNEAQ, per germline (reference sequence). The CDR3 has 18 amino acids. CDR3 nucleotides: TGTGCCAGCAGCAGTCCGACAGGGTGGATAAAGCCCTACAATGAGCAGTTCTTC. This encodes CASSSPTGWIKPYNEQFF.

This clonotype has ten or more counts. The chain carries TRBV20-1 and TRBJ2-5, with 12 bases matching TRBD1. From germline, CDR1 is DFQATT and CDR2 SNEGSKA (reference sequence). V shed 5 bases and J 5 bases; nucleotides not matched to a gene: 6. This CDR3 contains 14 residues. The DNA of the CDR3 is TGCAGTGCTGGCGGGGACAGGGGGCTGGAGACCCAGTACTTC. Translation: CSAGGDRGLETQYF.

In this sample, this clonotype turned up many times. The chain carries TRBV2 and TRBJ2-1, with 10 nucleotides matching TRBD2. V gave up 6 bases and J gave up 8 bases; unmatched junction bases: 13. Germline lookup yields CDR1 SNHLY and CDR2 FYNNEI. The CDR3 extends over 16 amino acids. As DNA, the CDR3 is TGTGCCAGCAGGACTCCAGCGGGAGGGCCGTTCGATGAGCAGTTCTTC. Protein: CASRTPAGGPFDEQFF. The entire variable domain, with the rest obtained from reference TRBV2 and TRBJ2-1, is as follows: EPEVTQTPSHQVTQMGQEVILRCVPISNHLYFYWYRQILGQKVEFLVSFYNNEISEKSEIFDDQFSVERPDGSNFTLKIRSTKLEDSAMYFCASRTPAGGPFDEQFFGPGTRLTVL.

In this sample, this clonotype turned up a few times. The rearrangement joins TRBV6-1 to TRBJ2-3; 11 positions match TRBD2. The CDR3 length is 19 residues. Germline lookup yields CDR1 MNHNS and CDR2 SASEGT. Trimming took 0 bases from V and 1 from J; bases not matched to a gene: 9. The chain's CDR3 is CASSEARTSGFRGTDTQYF. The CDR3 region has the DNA TGTGCCAGCAGTGAAGCAAGGACTAGCGGGTTTCGAGGCACAGATACGCAGTATTTT.

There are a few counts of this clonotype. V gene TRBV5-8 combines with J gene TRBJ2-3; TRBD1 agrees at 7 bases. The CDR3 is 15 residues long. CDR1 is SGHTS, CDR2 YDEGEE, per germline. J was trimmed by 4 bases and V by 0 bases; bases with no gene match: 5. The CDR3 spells CASSLGQGRSDTQYF. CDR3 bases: TGTGCCAGCAGCTTGGGACAGGGCCGATCAGATACGCAGTATTTT.

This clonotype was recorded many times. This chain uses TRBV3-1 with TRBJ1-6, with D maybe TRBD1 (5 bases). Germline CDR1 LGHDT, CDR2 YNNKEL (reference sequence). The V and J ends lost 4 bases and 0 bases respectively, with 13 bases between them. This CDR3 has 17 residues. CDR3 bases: TGTGCCAGCAGCCGAGACAGTTGGAGCTCCTATAATTCACCCCTCCACTTT. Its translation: CASSRDSWSSYNSPLHF.

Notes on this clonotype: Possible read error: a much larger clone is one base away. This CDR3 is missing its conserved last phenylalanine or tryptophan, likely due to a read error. CDR3 nucleotide sequence: TGTGCCAGCGAGAACAGGTTGAACACTGAAGCTTTCTCT. Its protein is CASENRLNTEAFS. The chain is built from TRBV2 and TRBJ1-1, with D tentatively TRBD1 (5 bases). The CDR3 has 13 amino acids. With 8 bases removed from V and 0 bases from J, the gap between germline ends came to 10 bases. Germline values: CDR1 SNHLY, CDR2 FYNNEI.

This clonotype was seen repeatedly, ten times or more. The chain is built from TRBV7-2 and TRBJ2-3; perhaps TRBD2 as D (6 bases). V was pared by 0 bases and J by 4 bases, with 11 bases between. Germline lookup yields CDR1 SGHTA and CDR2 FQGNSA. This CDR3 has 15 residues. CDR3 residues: CASSLAGGGPDTQYF. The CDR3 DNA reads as TGTGCCAGCAGCTTAGCGGGCGGAGGGCCAGATACGCAGTATTTT.

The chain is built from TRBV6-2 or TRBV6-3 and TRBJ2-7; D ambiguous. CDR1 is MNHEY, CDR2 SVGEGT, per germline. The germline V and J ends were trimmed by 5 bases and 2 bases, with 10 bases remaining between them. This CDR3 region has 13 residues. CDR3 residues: CASSITPAYEQYF. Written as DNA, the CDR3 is TGTGCCAGCAGTATCACACCCGCCTACGAGCAGTACTTC.

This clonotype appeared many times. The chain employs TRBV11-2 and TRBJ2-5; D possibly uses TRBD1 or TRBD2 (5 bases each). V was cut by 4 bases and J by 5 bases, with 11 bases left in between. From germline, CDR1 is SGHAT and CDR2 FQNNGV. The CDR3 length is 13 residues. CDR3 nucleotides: TGTGCCAGCAGCTCCTACGAGGGGGAGACCCAGTACTTC. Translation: CASSSYEGETQYF.

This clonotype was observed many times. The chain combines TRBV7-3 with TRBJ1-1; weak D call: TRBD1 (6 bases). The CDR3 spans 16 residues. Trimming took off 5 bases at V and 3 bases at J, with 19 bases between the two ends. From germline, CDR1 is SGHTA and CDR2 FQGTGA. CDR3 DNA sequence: TGTGCCAGCAGCCCCGGATTAGGACAGCCAGACACTGAAGCTTTCTTT. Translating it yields CASSPGLGQPDTEAFF.

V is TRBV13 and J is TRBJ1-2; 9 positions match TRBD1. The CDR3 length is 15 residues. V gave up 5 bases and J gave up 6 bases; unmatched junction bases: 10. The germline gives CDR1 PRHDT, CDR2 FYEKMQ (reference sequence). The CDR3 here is CASSRRGQGINGYTF. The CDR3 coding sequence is TGTGCCAGCAGCCGGCGGGGACAGGGTATAAATGGCTACACCTTC.

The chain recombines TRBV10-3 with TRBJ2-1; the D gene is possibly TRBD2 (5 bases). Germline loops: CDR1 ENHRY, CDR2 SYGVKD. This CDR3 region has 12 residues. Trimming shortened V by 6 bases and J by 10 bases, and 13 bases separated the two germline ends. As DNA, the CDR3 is TGTGCCATCAGGGGTCTCTCTAGCGAGCAGTTCTTC. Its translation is CAIRGLSSEQFF.

This CDR3 is CASSYSSGQSSEQYF. In nucleotides, the CDR3 is TGTGCCAGCAGTTACTCGAGCGGACAGTCGAGCGAGCAGTACTTC. The J gene is TRBJ2-7, the V gene TRBV6-5; perhaps TRBD1 as D (6 bases). Trimming pared 0 bases from V and 6 bases from J, leaving 15 bases between. CDR1 and CDR2 from the germline V gene are MNHEY and SVGAGI. CDR3 size: 15 residues.

As DNA, the CDR3 is TGCAGTGCCTTGGGACAGATCTTTAACTATGGCTACACCTTC. It yields the protein CSALGQIFNYGYTF. This rearrangement joins TRBV20-1 to TRBJ1-2; 7 bases align to TRBD1. Germline V lookup: CDR1 DFQATT, CDR2 SNEGSKA (reference sequence). The CDR3 contains 14 residues. V lost 6 bases to trimming and J lost 1 base; unmatched junction nucleotides: 8.

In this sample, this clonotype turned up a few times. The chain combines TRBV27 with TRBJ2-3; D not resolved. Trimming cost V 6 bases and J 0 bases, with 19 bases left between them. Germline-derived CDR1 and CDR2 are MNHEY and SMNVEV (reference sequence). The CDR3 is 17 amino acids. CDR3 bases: TGTGCCAGCAGGATAACCGGGCCCCCCGGGAGCACAGATACGCAGTATTTT. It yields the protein CASRITGPPGSTDTQYF.

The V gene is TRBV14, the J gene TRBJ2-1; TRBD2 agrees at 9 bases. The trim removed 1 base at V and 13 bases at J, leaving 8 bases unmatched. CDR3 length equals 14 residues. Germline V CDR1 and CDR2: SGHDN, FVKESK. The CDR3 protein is CASSQVRSSGDQFF. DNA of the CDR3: TGTGCCAGCAGCCAAGTGAGGTCTAGCGGGGACCAGTTCTTC.

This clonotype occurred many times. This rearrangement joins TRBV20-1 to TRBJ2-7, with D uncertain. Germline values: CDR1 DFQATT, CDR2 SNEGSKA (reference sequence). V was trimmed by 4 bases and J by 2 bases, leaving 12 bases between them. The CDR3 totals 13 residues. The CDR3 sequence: CSATSQDPYEQYF. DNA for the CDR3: TGCAGTGCTACGAGTCAAGATCCCTACGAGCAGTACTTC.

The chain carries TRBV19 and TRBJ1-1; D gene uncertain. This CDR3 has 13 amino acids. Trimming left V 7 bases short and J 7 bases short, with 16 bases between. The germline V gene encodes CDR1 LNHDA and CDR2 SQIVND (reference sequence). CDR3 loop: CASTIWESGEAFF. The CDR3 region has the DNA TGTGCCAGTACTATCTGGGAATCGGGTGAAGCTTTCTTT.

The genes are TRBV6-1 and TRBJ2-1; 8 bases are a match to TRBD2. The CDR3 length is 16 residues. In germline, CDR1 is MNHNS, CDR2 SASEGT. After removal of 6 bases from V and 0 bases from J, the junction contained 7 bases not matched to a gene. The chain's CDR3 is CASRPPGTSSYNEQFF. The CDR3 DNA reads TGTGCCAGCAGACCCCCCGGGACTAGCTCCTACAATGAGCAGTTCTTC.

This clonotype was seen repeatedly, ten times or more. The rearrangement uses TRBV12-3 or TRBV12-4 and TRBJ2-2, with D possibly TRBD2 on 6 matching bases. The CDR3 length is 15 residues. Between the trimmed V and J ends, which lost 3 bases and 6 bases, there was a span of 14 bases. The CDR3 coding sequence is TGTGCCAGCAGTTTCGGGGGAGCGTTTCCCGGGGAGCTGTTTTTT. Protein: CASSFGGAFPGELFF.

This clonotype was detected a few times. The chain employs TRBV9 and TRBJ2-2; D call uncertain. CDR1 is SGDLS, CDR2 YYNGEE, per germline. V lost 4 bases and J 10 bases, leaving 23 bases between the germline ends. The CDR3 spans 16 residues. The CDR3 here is CASSLPPGQRQAELFF. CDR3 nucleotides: TGTGCCAGCAGCCTTCCTCCGGGCCAAAGGCAGGCGGAGCTGTTTTTT.

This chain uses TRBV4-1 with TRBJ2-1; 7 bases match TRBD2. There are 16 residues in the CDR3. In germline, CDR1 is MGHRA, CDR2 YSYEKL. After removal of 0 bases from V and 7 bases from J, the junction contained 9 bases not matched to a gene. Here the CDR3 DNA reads TGCGCCAGCAGCCAAGATCGGCGGCGGGGAGGGAATGAGCAGTTCTTC. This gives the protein CASSQDRRRGGNEQFF.

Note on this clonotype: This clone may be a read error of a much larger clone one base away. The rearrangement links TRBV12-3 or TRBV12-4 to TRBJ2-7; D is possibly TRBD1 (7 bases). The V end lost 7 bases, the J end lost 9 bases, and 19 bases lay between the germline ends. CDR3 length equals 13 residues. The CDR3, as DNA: TGTGCCAGCACCTTGGAGGGGGCTGAGGGGCAGTACTTC. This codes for CASTLEGAEGQYF.

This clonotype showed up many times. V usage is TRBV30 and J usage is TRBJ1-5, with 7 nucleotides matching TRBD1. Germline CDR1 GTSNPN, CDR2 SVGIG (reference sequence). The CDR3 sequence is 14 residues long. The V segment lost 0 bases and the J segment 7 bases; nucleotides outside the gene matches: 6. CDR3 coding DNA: TGTGCCTGGAGTGTACTAGGGGGCGTCCAGCCCCAGCATTTT. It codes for CAWSVLGGVQPQHF. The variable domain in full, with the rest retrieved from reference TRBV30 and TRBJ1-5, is SQTIHQWPATLVQPVGSPLSLECTVEGTSNPNLYWYRQAAGRGLQLLFYSVGIGQISSEVPQNLSASRPQDRQFILSSKKLLLSDSGFYLCAWSVLGGVQPQHFGDGTRLSIL.